The 20 T cell receptor beta chains given below trace back to one sample, sequenced in a study of blood T cell repertoires in COVID-19. The protocol was immunoSEQ multiplex PCR, while the TCRdb copy is restricted to in-frame clones and leaves out a portion. The sample consists of under 300,000 clones, about four fifths of them appearing once. Material: peripheral blood. These receptors originate from a woman aged 55 to 70 with active or convalescent COVID-19.

J is TRBJ1-4 and V is TRBV19; unclear D gene. Germline CDR1 LNHDA, CDR2 SQIVND (reference sequence). The CDR3 consists of 15 residues. Between the trimmed V and J ends, which lost 3 bases and 3 bases, there was a span of 11 bases. The CDR3 region has the DNA TGTGCCAGTAGTATGCATGAGGCGGCTAATGAAAAACTGTTTTTT. The encoded protein is CASSMHEAANEKLFF. The variable domain in full, with the rest retrieved from reference TRBV19 and TRBJ1-4, is DGGITQSPKYLFRKEGQNVTLSCEQNLNHDAMYWYRQDPGQGLRLIYYSQIVNDFQKGDIAEGYSVSREKKESFPLTVTSAQKNPTAFYLCASSMHEAANEKLFFGSGTQLSVL.

V usage is TRBV25-1 and J usage is TRBJ2-2; D is ambiguous. The CDR3 has 14 residues. The germline CDR1 and CDR2 sequences are MGHDK and SYGVNS. Trimming left V 11 bases short and J 1 base short, with 14 bases between. CDR3 nucleotides: TGTGCCGCCGGGTTATTTGGGAACACCGGGGAGCTGTTTTTT. This codes for CAAGLFGNTGELFF. The full variable domain, its missing parts supplied by reference TRBV25-1 and TRBJ2-2, is EADIYQTPRYLVIGTGKKITLECSQTMGHDKMYWYQQDPGMELHLIHYSYGVNSTEKGDLSSESTVSRIRTEHFPLTLESARPSHTSQYLCAAGLFGNTGELFFGEGSRLTVL.

The chain employs TRBV5-1 and TRBJ2-1; the match to TRBD2 covers 8 bases. Germline V gene data show CDR1 as SGHRS and CDR2 as YFSETQ. The junction had 17 bases not matched to a gene; V was cut back by 6 bases and J by 6 bases. CDR3 length: 17 amino acids. The CDR3 here is CASMPQRLRGASNEQFF. In nucleotides, the CDR3 is TGCGCCAGCATGCCCCAGCGCCTGCGGGGGGCCTCCAATGAGCAGTTCTTC.

The genes are TRBV5-6 and TRBJ1-4, with D hard to call. Trimming cost V 2 bases and J 5 bases, with 7 bases left between them. CDR3 length equals 13 residues. Germline-derived CDR1 and CDR2 are SGHDT and YYEEEE. The CDR3 here is CASSFGQNEKLFF. The CDR3 DNA follows: TGTGCCAGCAGCTTTGGGCAGAATGAAAAACTGTTTTTT. The full variable domain, with the rest looked up from reference TRBV5-6 and TRBJ1-4, is DAGVTQSPTHLIKTRGQQVTLRCSPKSGHDTVSWYQQALGQGPQFIFQYYEEEERQRGNFPDRFSGHQFPNYSSELNVNALLLGDSALYLCASSFGQNEKLFFGSGTQLSVL.

This clone has more than one count but fewer than ten. The chain links TRBV6-2 or TRBV6-3 to TRBJ1-1, with TRBD1 as a possible D gene (6 bases). This CDR3 spans 11 amino acids. Deletions cut 5 bases from V and 5 bases from J, with 6 bases between. Per germline, CDR1 MNHEY and CDR2 SVGEGT. The CDR3 loop is CASSQGTEAFF. The CDR3 DNA reads TGTGCCAGCAGTCAGGGGACTGAAGCTTTCTTT.

The chain combines TRBV4-2 with TRBJ1-5; 8 nucleotides line up with TRBD1. The V gene's germline CDR1 is LGHNA and CDR2 YNFKEQ. J was trimmed by 8 bases and V by 1 base; bases with no gene match: 13. This CDR3 has 17 residues. The CDR3 bases are TGTGCCAGCAGCCAAGCGGCAATCGACAGGGGTGGGGAGCCCCAGCATTTT. Protein: CASSQAAIDRGGEPQHF.

The chain recombines TRBV7-2 with TRBJ1-2; TRBD1 matches at 7 bases. V dropped 8 bases and J dropped 2; count of bases not matched to a gene: 5. In germline, CDR1 is SGHTA, CDR2 FQGNSA. This CDR3 comprises 13 residues. CDR3 sequence: CASGAGGNYGYTF. The CDR3 DNA follows: TGTGCCAGCGGAGCAGGGGGGAACTATGGCTACACCTTC.

The V and J genes are TRBV2 and TRBJ2-2; D might be TRBD1 (6 bases). V was shortened by 7 bases and J by 7 bases, with 16 bases between the two germline ends. Germline values: CDR1 SNHLY, CDR2 FYNNEI. This CDR3 region has 14 residues. The CDR3 DNA is TGTGCCAGCATTAACAGGGTGGGGGACGGGGAGCTGTTTTTT. This gives the protein CASINRVGDGELFF.

The table lists this clone with a few counts. The J gene is TRBJ2-4, the V gene TRBV10-1; 9 nucleotides match TRBD1. V trimming: 4 bases; J trimming: 6 bases; junction bases outside the gene matches: 4. Per the germline V gene, CDR1 is WNHNN and CDR2 is SYGVQD (reference sequence). The CDR3 covers 14 residues. The DNA of the CDR3 is TGCGCCAGCAGTGCCCGGGACAGGGCAAACATTCAGTACTTC. Translated, it gives CASSARDRANIQYF.

The chain combines TRBV18 with TRBJ1-2; no clear D. V lost 2 bases and J 4 bases, leaving 14 bases between the germline ends. CDR1 is KGHSH, CDR2 LQKENI, per germline. This CDR3 spans 15 amino acids. The CDR3 loop reads CASSPLERAAYGYTF. The CDR3 region has the DNA TGTGCCAGCTCACCATTAGAGAGGGCCGCCTATGGCTACACCTTC.

The chain combines TRBV19 with TRBJ2-3; 13 bases map to TRBD2. This CDR3 has 15 residues. Per the germline V gene, CDR1 is LNHDA and CDR2 is SQIVND (reference sequence). The V segment lost 6 bases and the J segment 2 bases; nucleotides outside the gene matches: 2. CDR3 loop: CASRGTSGATDTQYF. The CDR3 coding sequence is TGTGCCAGTAGAGGGACTAGCGGGGCCACAGATACGCAGTATTTT.

The chain recombines TRBV4-2 with TRBJ2-2; 10 bases map to TRBD2. J was trimmed by 2 bases and V by 8 bases; bases with no gene match: 11. CDR1 LGHNA and CDR2 YNFKEQ come from the germline V gene. The length of the CDR3 is 17 residues. This chain's CDR3 is CASHRAGGAINTGELFF. DNA for the CDR3: TGTGCCAGCCACCGAGCGGGAGGGGCGATAAACACCGGGGAGCTGTTTTTT.

As for this clone: Other DNA sequences in the sample encode the same CDR3. The chain joins TRBV7-2 to TRBJ1-1, with D possibly being TRBD1 (5 bases). The CDR3 loop spans 13 amino acids. Germline V gene data show CDR1 as SGHTA and CDR2 as FQGNSA. V was cut by 7 bases and J by 0 bases, with 9 bases left in between. The CDR3 here is CASNEDMNTEAFF. The CDR3 nucleotides are TGTGCCAGCAATGAGGACATGAACACTGAAGCTTTCTTT.

The rearrangement joins TRBV28 to TRBJ1-5; D is possibly TRBD1 (6 bases). Trimming took off 1 base at V and 6 bases at J, with 10 bases between the two ends. From germline, CDR1 is MDHEN and CDR2 SYDVKM. The CDR3 contains 14 residues. The CDR3 DNA reads TGTGCCAGCAGTTTATCTCTAGGGGGTCAGCCCCAGCATTTT. It yields the protein CASSLSLGGQPQHF. The complete variable domain, with remaining parts taken from reference TRBV28 and TRBJ1-5, reads DVKVTQSSRYLVKRTGEKVFLECVQDMDHENMFWYRQDPGLGLRLIYFSYDVKMKEKGDIPEGYSVSREKKERFSLILESASTNQTSMYLCASSLSLGGQPQHFGDGTRLSIL.

The CDR3 sequence is CASSYSGQGAGNTIYF. The CDR3, as DNA: TGTGCCAGCAGTTACTCGGGACAGGGGGCTGGAAACACCATATATTTT. This chain uses TRBV6-5 with TRBJ1-3, with 11 bases identical to TRBD1. Germline values: CDR1 MNHEY, CDR2 SVGAGI. The CDR3 is 16 amino acids. V gave up 0 bases and J gave up 2 bases; unmatched junction bases: 0.

CDR3 nucleotides: TGTGCCAGCAGTGATAGGCTTGGTCAGGGCTATGGCTACACCTTC. This sequence encodes CASSDRLGQGYGYTF. The rearrangement uses TRBV25-1 and TRBJ1-2, with D tentatively TRBD1 (5 bases). Germline V CDR1 and CDR2: MGHDK, SYGVNS. The CDR3 loop spans 15 amino acids. V lost 3 bases to trimming and J lost 4 bases, with 15 bases between them.

The chain couples TRBV30 to TRBJ2-1; 11 bases line up with TRBD1. CDR1 GTSNPN and CDR2 SVGIG come from the germline V gene (reference sequence). The J segment lost 4 bases and the V segment lost 1 base, leaving 9 bases of the junction unmatched. This CDR3 is 17 amino acids long. This CDR3 reads CAWSASGTGGFYNEQFF. In DNA, the CDR3 is TGTGCCTGGAGTGCCTCCGGGACAGGGGGTTTTTACAATGAGCAGTTCTTC.

V gene TRBV5-1 combines with J gene TRBJ1-6; 8 bases are a match to TRBD1. V shed 1 base, J shed 8 bases, and the junction held 8 bases outside the gene matches. Germline CDR1 SGHRS, CDR2 YFSETQ. The CDR3 spans 16 residues. The CDR3 region is CASSLLGTGQHSPLHF. The CDR3 region has the DNA TGCGCCAGCAGCTTGCTCGGGACAGGTCAACATTCACCCCTCCACTTT.

The chain joins TRBV7-9 to TRBJ1-2; the D is unclear. Germline loops: CDR1 SEHNR, CDR2 FQNEAQ (reference sequence). CDR3 length: 14 amino acids. Trimming pared 3 bases from V and 6 bases from J, leaving 14 bases between. This chain's CDR3 is CASSFIADRDGYTF. The CDR3, as DNA: TGTGCCAGCAGCTTCATAGCAGATCGGGATGGCTACACCTTC.

The rearrangement uses TRBV5-4 and TRBJ1-4, with a weak D call TRBD1 (5 bases). This CDR3 region has 18 residues. The germline V gene encodes CDR1 SGHNT and CDR2 YYREEE (reference sequence). V was cut by 0 bases and J by 0 bases, with 15 bases left in between. The DNA for the CDR3 is TGTGCCAGCAGCTTGGACGGGTTAGGGGATGCAACTAATGAAAAACTGTTTTTT. Residues: CASSLDGLGDATNEKLFF.